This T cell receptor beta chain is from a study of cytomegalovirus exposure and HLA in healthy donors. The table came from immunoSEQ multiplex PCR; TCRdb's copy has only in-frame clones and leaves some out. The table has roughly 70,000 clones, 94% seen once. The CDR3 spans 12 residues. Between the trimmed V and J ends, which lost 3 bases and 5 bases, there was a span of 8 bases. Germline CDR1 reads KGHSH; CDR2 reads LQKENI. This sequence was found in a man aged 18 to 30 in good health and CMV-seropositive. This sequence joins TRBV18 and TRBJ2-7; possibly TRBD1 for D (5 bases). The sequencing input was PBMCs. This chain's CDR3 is CASSPRQNEQYF. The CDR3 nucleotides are TGTGCCAGCTCACCTCGACAGAACGAGCAGTACTTC.